This TCR beta chain was found in a study of blood T cell repertoires in COVID-19 (dated by TCRdb to about 2020). In the study overall: Collaborator samples came from the United States, Italy and Spain and covered acute and convalescent phases of COVID-19. Nearly every sample came with metadata listing a de-identified subject ID, COVID-19 status, age in years and sex. Where available, HLA class I and class II types were taken from metadata supplied by the sample provider and were not determined by assay-based typing. The repertoires were released in a freely available public database intended as a resource for research on the immune response to SARS-CoV-2. Subjects who had been exposed to COVID-19, were actively infected with it, or had recovered from it provided the deeply sampled blood TCRbeta repertoires that made up the dataset. The samples were drawn from two sources: the first 160 participants of the ongoing ImmuneRACE study, and fewer than 1,500 subjects contributed by 6 global collaborators. The material from the prospective study consisted of cDNA or gDNA derived from T cells, B-cell-depleted T cells, or PBMCs.

The immunoSEQ Assay, a bias-controlled multiplex PCR, was used to amplify TCRbeta CDR3 regions from genomic DNA. Concerning the study's data processing: The number of nucleated cells in each sample was estimated by amplification of reference gene primers within the assay. To quantify the absolute abundance of each unique TCRbeta CDR3 rearrangement, sequence reads were collapsed and filtered. For each sample, productive Simpson clonality was calculated by taking the square root of Simpson's diversity index across productive rearrangements. Not all clones reach the TCRdb copy of this immuneACCESS table, which keeps in-frame sequences only. Checked studies attribute under half of the gap to unresolved V genes and leave the rest unexplained. V, J and clone size are taken as reported in that table, and D and trimming were inferred from the DNA itself. Within this sample are around 52,000 clones, with 82% of them counted one time only. The top ten clones comprise about 22% of the sample.

Broader findings and caveats from the paper: Clinical and demographic metadata were provided uncurated, with the amount varying by source and participant.

Whole blood was collected in K2EDTA tubes by collaborating institutions according to the institutions' own protocols. For TCRbeta analysis, collaborator samples were shipped as frozen whole blood, as isolated PBMCs, or as DNA extracted from either sample type. Turning to this clone: The specificity of this receptor is unknown. There are no base qualities to consult, and no much larger clone falls within one base.

The specimen was peripheral blood. This receptor was obtained from a woman aged 60-75 years with acute or convalescent COVID-19.

The CDR3 in this case is CASSSLLTGLRGYTF. The sequenced DNA is TGCGCCAGCAGCTCTCTACTGACAGGGCTGAGAGGCTACACCTTC. Recombination linked TRBV5-1 to TRBJ1-2; TRBD1 fits 7 bases in the junction. CDR3 length: 15 amino acids, cysteine to phenylalanine. Only CDR3 DNA remains: 45 bases, in frame from the first base. The germline V gene sets CDR1 to SGHRS and CDR2 to YFSETQ. Trimmed from V: 3 bases; trimmed from J: 8 bases; junction bases lacking a gene match: 13.